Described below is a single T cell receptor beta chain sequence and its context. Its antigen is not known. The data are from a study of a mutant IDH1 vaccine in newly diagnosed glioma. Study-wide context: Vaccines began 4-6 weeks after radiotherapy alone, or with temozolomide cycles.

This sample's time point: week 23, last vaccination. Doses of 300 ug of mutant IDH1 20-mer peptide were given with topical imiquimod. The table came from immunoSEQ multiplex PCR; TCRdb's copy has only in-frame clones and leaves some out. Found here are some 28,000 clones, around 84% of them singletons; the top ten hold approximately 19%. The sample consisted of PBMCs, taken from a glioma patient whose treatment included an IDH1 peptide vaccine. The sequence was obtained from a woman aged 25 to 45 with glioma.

CDR3 bases: TGTGCCTCGCAGGCCACCGGGGGCAATCAGCCCCAGCATTTT. It translates to CASQATGGNQPQHF. The gene calls are TRBV30 and TRBJ1-5; unclear D gene. This CDR3 region has 14 residues. CDR1 is GTSNPN and CDR2 is SVGIG in the germline V gene (reference sequence). Trimming took 7 bases from V and 2 from J, leaving 15 bases between them.